This entry lists 23 T cell receptor beta chains sequenced from one sample in a study of OX40 agonist ivuxolimab in advanced cancers. Libraries were prepared by immunoSEQ multiplex PCR; TCRdb keeps only in-frame clonotypes and omits some of them. Of tens of thousands of clones listed, approximately 87% are singletons. Source: CD4+ or CD8+ T cells sorted from blood, taken in a trial of the OX40 agonist ivuxolimab. These receptors all come from an adult with an advanced solid tumor such as melanoma, head and neck, liver or kidney cancer.

V and J are TRBV7-2 and TRBJ1-5, with D possibly being TRBD1 (5 bases). Germline V CDR1 and CDR2: SGHTA, FQGNSA. CDR3 length: 14 residues. With 0 bases removed from V and 7 bases from J, the gap between germline ends came to 10 bases. The DNA of the CDR3 is TGTGCCAGCAGCTTAGCGGGGCGGGGACAGCCCCAGCATTTT. Translating it yields CASSLAGRGQPQHF.

The rearrangement uses TRBV5-1 and TRBJ2-6; 7 positions match TRBD2. V lost 1 base and J lost 2; bases outside the gene matches: 3. The CDR3 extends over 16 amino acids. The V gene's germline CDR1 is SGHRS and CDR2 YFSETQ. CDR3 sequence (DNA): TGCGCCAGCAGCTTGACCCGGGGGGCTGGGGCCAACGTCCTGACTTTC. This encodes CASSLTRGAGANVLTF.

The J gene is TRBJ2-1, the V gene TRBV19; D is unclear. The ends were cut back, 5 bases at V and 7 bases at J, with 3 bases in the middle. Looked up from germline, CDR1 is LNHDA and CDR2 is SQIVND (reference sequence). There are 10 residues in the CDR3. CDR3 residues: CASSANEQFF. The CDR3 DNA reads TGTGCCAGTAGTGCTAATGAGCAGTTCTTC.

The J gene is TRBJ2-2, the V gene TRBV27; D is possibly TRBD2 (5 bases). V lost 1 base, J lost 7 bases, and 10 bases lay in between. The CDR3 consists of 14 residues. The germline gives CDR1 MNHEY, CDR2 SMNVEV (reference sequence). The CDR3 DNA reads TGTGCCAGCAGTTTATTAGGACTGAACGGGGAGCTGTTTTTT. It codes for CASSLLGLNGELFF.

V is TRBV10-3 and J is TRBJ2-5, with D perhaps TRBD2 (5 bases). V shed 8 bases and J shed 2 bases, with 9 bases lying between them. In germline, CDR1 is ENHRY, CDR2 SYGVKD. The CDR3 covers 12 residues. The CDR3 loop reads CAIGRTQETQYF. DNA for the CDR3: TGTGCCATCGGACGGACTCAAGAGACCCAGTACTTC.

V and J are TRBV5-1 and TRBJ1-2; 11 bases are shared with TRBD1. The CDR3 loop spans 15 amino acids. V trimming: 0 bases; J trimming: 8 bases; junction bases outside the gene matches: 6. CDR1 and CDR2 (germline): SGHRS, YFSETQ. CDR3 sequence reads: CASSLDGQGAEGYTF. In nucleotides, the CDR3 is TGCGCCAGCAGCTTGGATGGACAGGGGGCGGAAGGCTACACCTTC.

Here the CDR3 DNA reads TGTGCCAGCAGCCAGGGGACGGTCAATGAAAAACTGTTTTTT. Translated: CASSQGTVNEKLFF. The chain is built from TRBV5-8 and TRBJ1-4; D perhaps matches TRBD1 (6 bases). CDR1 is SGHTS and CDR2 is YDEGEE in the germline V gene. The V and J ends lost 4 bases and 5 bases respectively, with 12 bases between them. The CDR3 consists of 14 residues.

This clone was observed a handful of times. The CDR3 coding sequence is TGTGCCTGGAGAGTCGGCACCGCGAACACCGGGGAGCTGTTTTTT. Translated, it gives CAWRVGTANTGELFF. V is TRBV30 and J is TRBJ2-2; D remains ambiguous. The CDR3 length is 15 residues. CDR1 and CDR2 from the germline V gene are GTSNPN and SVGIG (reference sequence). Trimming shortened V by 3 bases and J by 0 bases, and 11 bases separated the two germline ends.

The chain is built from TRBV10-3 and TRBJ2-5, with TRBD2 as a possible D gene (5 bases). Deletions cut 4 bases from V and 2 bases from J, with 8 bases between. Germline loops: CDR1 ENHRY, CDR2 SYGVKD. There are 13 residues in the CDR3. The CDR3, as DNA: TGTGCCATCAGTGTGAGGGAGCAAGAGACCCAGTACTTC. Translation: CAISVREQETQYF.

The chain is built from TRBV28 and TRBJ1-6; no clear D gene. This CDR3 has 14 amino acids. Per germline, CDR1 MDHEN and CDR2 SYDVKM. Trimming cost V 8 bases and J 8 bases, with 16 bases left between them. CDR3: CASGFGYLYSPLHF. CDR3 nucleotide sequence: TGTGCCAGCGGATTTGGTTATCTCTATTCACCCCTCCACTTT.

This clone was counted between two and nine times. The chain has TRBV4-1 and TRBJ1-5; D uncertain. Trimming took 0 bases from V and 6 from J, leaving 12 bases between them. CDR1 MGHRA and CDR2 YSYEKL come from the germline V gene. The CDR3 runs 15 residues. CDR3 sequence (DNA): TGCGCCAGCAGCCAAGATGAAGGGTGGCGTCAGCCCCAGCATTTT. Protein sequence: CASSQDEGWRQPQHF.

This clone was observed a few times. This chain links TRBV7-2 with TRBJ1-1; D not certain. From germline, CDR1 is SGHTA and CDR2 FQGNSA. This CDR3 is built from 11 residues. V was trimmed by 6 bases and J by 0 bases, leaving 2 bases between them. In DNA form, the CDR3 reads TGTGCCAGCAGGTTGAACACTGAAGCTTTCTTT. Encoded protein: CASRLNTEAFF.

The CDR3 nucleotides read TGTGCCAGCACCCAGACAGGATATGGCTACACCTTC. The encoded protein is CASTQTGYGYTF. This chain joins TRBV5-6 and TRBJ1-2, with TRBD1 as a possible D gene (6 bases). The V end lost 6 bases, the J end lost 5 bases, and 11 bases lay between the germline ends. This CDR3 region has 12 residues. The germline gives CDR1 SGHDT, CDR2 YYEEEE.

The CDR3 reads CASALGGAMEQYF. The CDR3 DNA sequence: TGTGCCAGTGCCCTCGGGGGGGCAATGGAGCAGTACTTC. J is TRBJ2-7 and V is TRBV19; 8 positions match TRBD2. The CDR3 consists of 13 residues. Germline trimming cut 8 bases from V and 7 bases from J; bases unmatched to any gene: 10. Germline V gene lookup returns CDR1 LNHDA and CDR2 SQIVND (reference sequence).

CDR3 region: CATGQLPFPSPLHF. Written as DNA, the CDR3 is TGTGCCACGGGACAGCTGCCTTTTCCATCACCCCTCCACTTT. V usage is TRBV15 and J usage is TRBJ1-6; the match to TRBD1 covers 7 bases. Germline CDR1 LNHNV, CDR2 YYDKDF (reference sequence). V shed 9 bases, J shed 10 bases, and the junction held 12 bases outside the gene matches. The CDR3 is 14 residues long.

The CDR3 nucleotides are TGTGCCAGCTCAACTGACAGGGGGACGGTTGAAGCTTTCTTT. Encoded protein: CASSTDRGTVEAFF. The V and J genes are TRBV18 and TRBJ1-1; 9 positions match TRBD1. The germline V gene encodes CDR1 KGHSH and CDR2 LQKENI. J lost 7 bases, V lost 5 bases, and 8 bases had no gene match. This CDR3 is built from 14 residues.

The CDR3 DNA reads TGTGCCAGCAGTGAACAGACAGGGAACTATGGCTACACCTTC. It translates to CASSEQTGNYGYTF. The chain couples TRBV6-1 to TRBJ1-2; 7 nucleotides line up with TRBD1. CDR3 length equals 14 residues. Germline CDR1 and CDR2: MNHNS and SASEGT. Trimming removed 2 bases from V and 2 bases from J; junction bases left unmatched: 2.

The chain joins TRBV6-5 to TRBJ2-7; D gene unclear. Germline V CDR1 and CDR2: MNHEY, SVGAGI. V was pared by 3 bases and J by 6 bases, with 12 bases between. The CDR3 has 13 residues. In DNA form, the CDR3 reads TGTGCCAGCAGTTATTCAACTCGAGGCGAGCAGTACTTC. This codes for CASSYSTRGEQYF.

The chain combines TRBV2 with TRBJ2-1; a weak D match, TRBD2 (6 bases). V was shortened by 7 bases and J by 6 bases, with 16 bases between the two germline ends. Germline assignment: CDR1 SNHLY and CDR2 FYNNEI. The CDR3 is 14 residues long. The CDR3 region is CASTPLGEVNEQFF. The DNA of the CDR3 is TGTGCCAGCACGCCCTTGGGGGAGGTCAATGAGCAGTTCTTC.

The rearrangement links TRBV27 to TRBJ1-2, with unresolved D. The CDR3 totals 14 residues. The ends were cut back, 3 bases at V and 1 base at J, with 9 bases in the middle. Germline V gene lookup returns CDR1 MNHEY and CDR2 SMNVEV (reference sequence). The CDR3 loop is CASSLVQSNYGYTF. DNA of the CDR3: TGTGCCAGCAGTTTGGTTCAGAGTAACTATGGCTACACCTTC.

The chain links TRBV7-9 to TRBJ2-1; 7 nucleotides align to TRBD1. V lost 5 bases and J lost 5; bases outside the gene matches: 6. Looked up from germline, CDR1 is SEHNR and CDR2 is FQNEAQ (reference sequence). This CDR3 has 14 residues. The CDR3 nucleotides are TGTGCCAGCAGCGTACAGGGGCCCAACAATGAGCAGTTCTTC. Its protein is CASSVQGPNNEQFF.

This clone was counted a few times. V is TRBV28 and J is TRBJ1-1, with TRBD1 as a possible D gene (6 bases). V lost 1 base and J lost 4, with 7 bases in between. From germline, CDR1 is MDHEN and CDR2 SYDVKM. This CDR3 has 13 residues. The CDR3 region has the DNA TGTGCCAGCAGTTTATCAGGGGTCACTGAAGCTTTCTTT. Translated, it gives CASSLSGVTEAFF.

The V call is TRBV21-1, the J call TRBJ1-2; TRBD1 was called by the table and not checked on the DNA. TRBV21-1 is tagged as a pseudogene. The CDR3 totals 15 residues. The CDR3 DNA is TGTGCCAGCAGCAACTCGGACAGGGAATATAAAGGGCACACCTTC. Translated: CASSNSDREYKGHTF.